The clone carrying this T cell receptor beta chain has a handful of counts. Assignment of participants to cohorts was predicated upon participant-reported clinical history. Recovered participants had two consecutive negative NP/OP PCR tests, healthcare professional clearance, or symptom resolution. This sample is drawn from a study of blood T cell repertoires in COVID-19. Turning to the study itself: From the United States, Italy and Spain came samples of acute and convalescent COVID-19.

The CDR3 is 18 residues long. Per germline, CDR1 SGHVS and CDR2 FNYEAQ. The ends lost 2 bases at V and 2 bases at J; junction bases unmatched: 9. Original processing methods: The authors estimated nucleated cell counts from reference gene primer amplification. Profiled with immunoSEQ multiplex PCR; TCRdb holds only in-frame clones, not every one. The DNA gave D and trimming, while V, J and clone size come from that table. The sample lists over 200,000 clones, about 84% occurring once. Sequenced material: PBMCs or T cells enriched from blood (not recorded which). This rearrangement joins TRBV7-6 to TRBJ2-3; TRBD2 agrees at 11 bases. The receptor comes from a man aged 60 to 75 who had recovered from COVID-19. The CDR3 sequence: CASSLTVASGGITDTQYF. The CDR3 region has the DNA TGTGCCAGCAGCTTAACGGTTGCTAGCGGGGGGATCACAGATACGCAGTATTTT.